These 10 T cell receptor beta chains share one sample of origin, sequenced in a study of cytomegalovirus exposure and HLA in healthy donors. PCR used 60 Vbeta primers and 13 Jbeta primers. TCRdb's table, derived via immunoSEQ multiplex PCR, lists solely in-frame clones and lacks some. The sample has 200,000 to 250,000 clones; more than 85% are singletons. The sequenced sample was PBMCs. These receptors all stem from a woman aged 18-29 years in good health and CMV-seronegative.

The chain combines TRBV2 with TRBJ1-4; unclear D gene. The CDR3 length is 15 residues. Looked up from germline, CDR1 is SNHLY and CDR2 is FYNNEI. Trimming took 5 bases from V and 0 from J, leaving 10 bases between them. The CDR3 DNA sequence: TGTGCCAGCAGTAGGGAGGTCACAACTAATGAAAAACTGTTTTTT. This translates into CASSREVTTNEKLFF.

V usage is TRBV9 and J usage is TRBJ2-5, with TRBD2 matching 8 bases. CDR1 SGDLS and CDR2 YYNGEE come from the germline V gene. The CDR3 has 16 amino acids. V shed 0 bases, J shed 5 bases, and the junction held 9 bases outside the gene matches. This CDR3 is CASSVGPGGQGETQYF. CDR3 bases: TGTGCCAGCAGCGTAGGACCGGGAGGGCAGGGGGAGACCCAGTACTTC.

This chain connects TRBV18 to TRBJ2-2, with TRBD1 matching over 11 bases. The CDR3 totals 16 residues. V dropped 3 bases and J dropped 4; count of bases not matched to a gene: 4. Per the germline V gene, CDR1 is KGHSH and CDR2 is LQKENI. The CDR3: CASSPGQGALTGELFF. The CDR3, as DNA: TGTGCCAGCTCACCCGGACAGGGGGCCCTCACCGGGGAGCTGTTTTTT. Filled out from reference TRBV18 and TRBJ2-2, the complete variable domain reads NAGVMQNPRHLVRRRGQEARLRCSPMKGHSHVYWYRQLPEEGLKFMVYLQKENIIDESGMPKERFSAEFPKEGPSILRIQQVVRGDSAAYFCASSPGQGALTGELFFGEGSRLTVL.

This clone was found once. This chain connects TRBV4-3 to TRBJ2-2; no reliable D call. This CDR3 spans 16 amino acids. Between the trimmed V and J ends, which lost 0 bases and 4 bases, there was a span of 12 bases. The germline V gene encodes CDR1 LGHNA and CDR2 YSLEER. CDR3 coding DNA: TGCGCCAGCAGCCAAGAATCCGGGTCCTCCACCGGGGAGCTGTTTTTT. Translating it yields CASSQESGSSTGELFF.

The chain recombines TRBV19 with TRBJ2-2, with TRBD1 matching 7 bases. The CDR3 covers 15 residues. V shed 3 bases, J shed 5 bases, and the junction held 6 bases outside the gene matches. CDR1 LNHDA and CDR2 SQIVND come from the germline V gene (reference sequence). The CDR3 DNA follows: TGTGCCAGTAGTATGTGGCACAGGGGAACCGGGGAGCTGTTTTTT. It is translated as CASSMWHRGTGELFF. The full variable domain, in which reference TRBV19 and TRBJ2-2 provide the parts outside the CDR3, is DGGITQSPKYLFRKEGQNVTLSCEQNLNHDAMYWYRQDPGQGLRLIYYSQIVNDFQKGDIAEGYSVSREKKESFPLTVTSAQKNPTAFYLCASSMWHRGTGELFFGEGSRLTVL.

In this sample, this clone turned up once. Here the CDR3 reads CASRIRGGSAGELFF. CDR3 coding DNA: TGTGCCAGTAGAATACGGGGGGGGTCGGCCGGGGAGCTGTTTTTT. The chain carries TRBV19 and TRBJ2-2, with 8 bases that match TRBD2. In germline, CDR1 is LNHDA, CDR2 SQIVND (reference sequence). V dropped 6 bases and J dropped 6; count of bases not matched to a gene: 9. The CDR3 totals 15 residues.

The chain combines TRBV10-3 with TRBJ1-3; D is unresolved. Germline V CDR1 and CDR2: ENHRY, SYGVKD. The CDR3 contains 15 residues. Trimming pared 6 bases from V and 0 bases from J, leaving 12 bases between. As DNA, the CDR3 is TGTGCCATCAGCGGGGAGAGCACCTCTGGAAACACCATATATTTT. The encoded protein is CAISGESTSGNTIYF.

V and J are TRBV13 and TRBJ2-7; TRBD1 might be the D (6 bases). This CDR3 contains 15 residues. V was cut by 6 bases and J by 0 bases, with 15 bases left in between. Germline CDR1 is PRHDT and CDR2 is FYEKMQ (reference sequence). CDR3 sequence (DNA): TGTGCCAGCAGTCGCCAACAGGGCCTCTCCTACGAGCAGTACTTC. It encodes CASSRQQGLSYEQYF.

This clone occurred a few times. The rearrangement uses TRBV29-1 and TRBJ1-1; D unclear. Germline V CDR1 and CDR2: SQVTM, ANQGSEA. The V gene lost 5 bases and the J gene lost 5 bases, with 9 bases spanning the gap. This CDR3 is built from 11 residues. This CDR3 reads CSVQLLTEAFF. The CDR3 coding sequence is TGCAGCGTTCAATTACTTACTGAAGCTTTCTTT. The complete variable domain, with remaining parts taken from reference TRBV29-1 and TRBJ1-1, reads SAVISQKPSRDICQRGTSLTIQCQVDSQVTMMFWYRQQPGQSLTLIATANQGSEATYESGFVIDKFPISRPNLTFSTLTVSNMSPEDSSIYLCSVQLLTEAFFGQGTRLTVV.

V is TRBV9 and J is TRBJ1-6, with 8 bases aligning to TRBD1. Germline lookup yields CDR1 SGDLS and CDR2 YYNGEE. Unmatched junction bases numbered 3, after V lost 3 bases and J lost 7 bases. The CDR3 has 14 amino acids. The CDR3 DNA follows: TGTGCCAGCAGCGCCAGACAGGGGAATTCACCCCTCCACTTT. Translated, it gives CASSARQGNSPLHF.